This paragraph reports one TCR beta chain. Sequence at one end of the junction differs from germline and may be a read error. This specimen comes from a study of tumor-infiltrating lymphocytes in primary liver carcinoma. Turning to the study itself: The study enrolled male and female patients aged 30 to 69 years. Tumor staging was T1-T3 N0M0; sizes spanned roughly 4.2 to 10 cm across.

TCR beta cDNA came from roughly 0.45 ug total RNA, primed with a constant-region primer. The TCR beta library was amplified through three nested multiplex PCR rounds in a modified ARM-PCR procedure. Both of the initial two PCR rounds ran for roughly 11 cycles and employed TRBV1-TRBV30 forward primers alongside a C-beta reverse primer. TCRdb redid the calling of the multiplex PCR reads with MiXCR, one entry per CDR3 protein. The sample comprises tens of thousands of distinct CDR3 sequences, around 75% of which are singletons, and 37% rests with the top ten. Both RNA and DNA were isolated together from approximately 22-30 mg of bulk tissue that had not been sorted. Every patient had chronic HBV infection and was treatment-naive. The CDR3 runs to 15 residues. The germline CDR1 and CDR2 sequences are SGHRS and YFSETQ.

The sequence was obtained from a man in his forties or fifties with primary liver carcinoma and hepatitis B virus infection. The specimen sequenced was tumor-adjacent normal liver tissue. This chain links TRBV5-1 with TRBJ1-1; D possibly corresponds to TRBD1 (6 bases). The DNA of the CDR3 is TGCGTCAGCAGCTTGGTAGGCAGGGGAGGAACTGAAACTTTCTTT. Encoded protein: CVSSLVGRGGTETFF.